This T cell receptor (beta chain) was sequenced for a study of T-cell reconstitution after alpha-beta-depleted transplantation in children. The V gene end was trimmed by 5 bases and the J gene end by 0 bases; junction bases not matched to a gene: 3. CDR1 MNHEY and CDR2 SVGEGT come from the germline V gene. This CDR3 has 16 residues. This clonotype occurred a few times. The target antigen is unknown. The library targeted TCRbeta and was prepared with unique molecular identifiers. TCRdb recomputed calls from the PCR reads with MiXCR, one row per CDR3 protein. Here the sample spans 450,000 to 600,000 distinct CDR3 sequences, over 10% being singletons. General study results and limits: Alpha-beta T cells about two months after transplant reportedly derived from several hundred expanded graft clones. The study traced high day-60 TCRbeta diversity in some patients to surviving recipient T cells and thymic progenitors. Newly made T cells mostly supplied T-cell counts and diversity one year after transplant.

The sequencing here drew on PBMCs, mostly from graft donor cells, taken 360 days after TCRalphabeta/CD19-depleted stem cell transplant. The receptor comes from a male patient between 5 and 17 years old who had a stem cell transplant for acute myeloid leukemia, so the T cells may come from the graft donor. The gene calls are TRBV6-2 or TRBV6-3 and TRBJ2-1; 11 bases fit TRBD2. The CDR3 DNA sequence: TGTGCCAGCAGTGTTAGCGGGAGGGCCTCCTACAATGAGCAGTTCTTC. Its protein product is CASSVSGRASYNEQFF.